This TCR beta chain comes out of a study of human versus mouse CDR3 diversity and MHC coevolution. Study findings and constraints: By iCHAO1, human TCR beta clonotypes numbered 1.5 million to 2 million, the most.

TCRdb's table, derived via immunoSEQ multiplex PCR, lists solely in-frame clones and lacks some. This table holds roughly 81,000 clones, just under 95% found once. V lost 2 bases to trimming and J lost 5 bases, with 12 bases between them. The CDR3 consists of 14 residues. Germline-derived CDR1 and CDR2 are GTSNPN and SVGIG (reference sequence). About this clone: Its antigen is still unknown.

This receptor was identified in a person aged 30 to 69 in good health. The source material was naive CD4+ T cells from blood. The subset denotes: CD45RO-negative CD62L-positive naive CD4 T cells. This rearrangement joins TRBV30 to TRBJ1-4; maybe TRBD1 (5 bases). CDR3 in amino acids: CAWSRTFRNEKLFF. Written as DNA, the CDR3 is TGTGCCTGGAGTCGGACATTTAGGAATGAAAAACTGTTTTTT.